This T cell receptor (beta chain) comes out of a study of immune heterogeneity within non-small cell lung tumors. Across the whole study: Squamous cell carcinomas accounted for several of the tumors, non-squamous carcinomas for about 10, and 1 was not otherwise specified. The study, taken as a whole, reports: Largely, high-frequency T-cell receptor beta clonotypes differed from one individual patient to another. Identical dominant CDR3 beta clonotypes spanned tumor sites within a patient, beside site-unique high-frequency clones.

This clonotype is medium-sized (0.01 to 0.1%) in the sample. As yet, its antigen is unknown. The TCR beta CDR3 region was amplified by multiplex PCR employing 32 V and 13 J primers. TCRdb processed the multiplex PCR reads anew with MiXCR; each CDR3 protein has one entry. The table lists 3,500 to 4,500 distinct CDR3 sequences, 27% of them singletons. Template came from bulk tumor genomic DNA, at roughly 600 ng per sample. Several far-apart biopsies were taken per primary tumor during surgery. The cohort was untreated, with newly diagnosed non-small cell lung cancer undergoing curative surgery. Germline V lookup: CDR1 SGDLS, CDR2 YYNGEE. The CDR3 extends over 14 amino acids. Between the trimmed V and J ends, which lost 4 bases and 0 bases, there was a span of 11 bases.

V and J are TRBV9 and TRBJ2-7; D remains ambiguous. Source material: lung tumor tissue. The clonotype originates from a man in his sixties with non-small cell lung cancer. The CDR3 DNA reads as TGTGCCAGCAGCCCTTTTCTCAGCTCCTACGAGCAGTACTTC. Its translation is CASSPFLSSYEQYF.